Following are 3 T cell receptor beta chains from one sample sequenced in a study of molecular identifiers for immune sequencing clone quantification. TCRdb called the PCR reads again in MiXCR, with one record for every CDR3 protein. This table holds more than 250,000 distinct CDR3 sequences, about 20% found once. Sequencing input: naive CD8+ T cells from blood, with Jurkat cell RNA spiked in. The subset denotes: FACS-sorted CD8+CD4-CCR7+CD45RA+ naive T cells. All receptors derive from a human donor in good health. Some libraries in this study had Jurkat cell RNA spiked in.

Regarding this clonotype: A single base separates this from a much larger clone, so it may be a read error. The V call is TRBV18, the J call TRBJ1-1, with TRBD1 matching over 8 bases. Trimming at V came to 2 bases and at J to 3 bases, leaving 8 bases not matched to a gene. Germline-derived CDR1 and CDR2 are KGHSH and LQKENI. The CDR3 is 16 amino acids. The CDR3 DNA is TGTGCCAGCTCACCAGGACAGGGAAGTTGGGACACTGAAGCTTTCTTT. Amino acid sequence: CASSPGQGSWDTEAFF.

This clonotype has just a few counts. The V and J genes are TRBV19 and TRBJ2-3; 8 bases are shared with TRBD2. The V segment lost 3 bases and the J segment 2 bases; nucleotides outside the gene matches: 7. Germline V CDR1 and CDR2: LNHDA, SQIVND (reference sequence). The CDR3 covers 16 residues. This chain's CDR3 is CASSMRAGALTDTQYF. DNA of the CDR3: TGTGCCAGTAGTATGAGAGCGGGGGCCCTCACAGATACGCAGTATTTT.

The sample holds many counts of this clonotype. V is TRBV5-1 and J is TRBJ2-3; D not certain. Trimming took off 2 bases at V and 4 bases at J, with 5 bases between the two ends. This CDR3 spans 12 amino acids. Per the germline V gene, CDR1 is SGHRS and CDR2 is YFSETQ. This CDR3 reads CASSFNADTQYF. In DNA form, the CDR3 reads TGCGCCAGCAGCTTCAATGCAGATACGCAGTATTTT.